This passage covers 9 T cell receptor beta chains from one sample sequenced in a study of blood T cell repertoires in COVID-19. TCRdb keeps only in-frame clones here, not all; method: immunoSEQ multiplex PCR. The sample has about 83,000 clones, roughly 90% seen once. The sequencing sample was made of peripheral blood. These receptor sequences come from a woman older than 75 with active or convalescent COVID-19.

The chain has TRBV5-1 and TRBJ2-1, with TRBD2 matching 11 bases. J gave up 1 base and V 4 bases, and 10 bases lay outside the gene matches. The CDR3 contains 18 residues. Per germline, CDR1 SGHRS and CDR2 YFSETQ. The CDR3 bases are TGCGCCAGCAGCCCCGGGACTAGCGGCCACCTTTCCTACAATGAGCAGTTCTTC. Protein: CASSPGTSGHLSYNEQFF.

J is TRBJ2-4 and V is TRBV7-9; TRBD1 might be the D (5 bases). The V end lost 1 base, the J end lost 5 bases, and 12 bases lay between the germline ends. The CDR3 spans 15 residues. Germline V lookup: CDR1 SEHNR, CDR2 FQNEAQ (reference sequence). CDR3 sequence: CASSLVGQGQNIQYF. The CDR3 bases are TGTGCCAGCAGCTTAGTTGGCCAGGGTCAAAACATTCAGTACTTC.

In DNA form, the CDR3 reads TGTGCCAGCAGTGCCCGGACAGGGCCCAACAATGAGCAGTTCTTC. The encoded protein is CASSARTGPNNEQFF. The V and J genes are TRBV27 and TRBJ2-1; TRBD1 matches 8 bases. This CDR3 contains 15 residues. In germline, CDR1 is MNHEY, CDR2 SMNVEV (reference sequence). V shed 5 bases, J shed 5 bases, and the junction held 8 bases outside the gene matches.

The rearrangement uses TRBV28 and TRBJ1-2, with 8 bases matching TRBD1. CDR3 length equals 16 residues. Germline CDR1 MDHEN, CDR2 SYDVKM. Losses at the gene ends were 6 bases for V and 5 bases for J; bases not matched to a gene: 14. For the CDR3, the DNA is TGTGCCAGCAGAAATCCTTCCGGGACAGGACAATATGGCTACACCTTC. Translating gives CASRNPSGTGQYGYTF.

The gene calls are TRBV28 and TRBJ1-5; 12 nucleotides match TRBD1. CDR1 is MDHEN, CDR2 SYDVKM, per germline. V was clipped by 5 bases and J by 7 bases; unmatched bases: 9. This CDR3 comprises 16 residues. The CDR3 DNA is TGTGCCAGCAGTCCTGGGACAGGGGGCAACGGGCAGCCCCAGCATTTT. Amino acid sequence: CASSPGTGGNGQPQHF.

The V gene is TRBV12-3 or TRBV12-4, the J gene TRBJ1-2; D gene unclear. The CDR3 runs to 13 residues. The V end lost 5 bases, the J end lost 3 bases, and 10 bases lay between the germline ends. The CDR3 here is CASSLFIYYGYTF. CDR3 coding DNA: TGTGCCAGCAGTCTATTTATATACTATGGCTACACCTTC.

V gene TRBV6-5 combines with J gene TRBJ1-1; D not resolved. Trimming took 6 bases from V and 0 from J, leaving 11 bases between them. Per germline, CDR1 MNHEY and CDR2 SVGAGI. The CDR3 spans 14 residues. The CDR3: CASSRREVNTEAFF. The CDR3 DNA sequence: TGTGCCAGCAGCCGCCGAGAGGTGAACACTGAAGCTTTCTTT.

The CDR3 sequence: CASSLGGGAVNEQFF. The CDR3 region has the DNA TGTGCCAGCAGCTTGGGAGGGGGCGCAGTAAACGAGCAGTTCTTC. The V and J genes are TRBV5-6 and TRBJ2-1; 7 nucleotides match TRBD1. V lost 0 bases to trimming and J lost 10 bases; unmatched junction nucleotides: 10. The CDR3 has 15 residues. Germline V gene lookup returns CDR1 SGHDT and CDR2 YYEEEE.

The V gene is TRBV3-1 (or the pseudogene TRBV3-2), the J gene TRBJ2-3, with a possible D match to TRBD2 (7 bases). This CDR3 comprises 16 residues. In germline, CDR1 is LGHDT, CDR2 YNNKEL (reference sequence). V lost 3 bases, J lost 0 bases, and 13 bases lay in between. The CDR3 protein is CASSHKGGDSTDTQYF. The CDR3 DNA follows: TGTGCCAGCAGCCATAAGGGGGGGGATAGCACAGATACGCAGTATTTT.